Listed below are T cell receptor beta chains from one sample, sequenced in a study of CD8+CD57+ T cells in acquired aplastic anemia. TCRdb passed the reads through MiXCR, listing each CDR3 protein once. The sample lists some 240,000 distinct CDR3 sequences; 34% were seen once. The specimen was sorted CD4+, CD8+, or CD8+CD57+ T cells (not recorded which) from PBMCs. The receptors here all came from a human donor in good health, serving as a control. Each CDR3 is given with its conserved first and last residue. A D gene is named only where the DNA matches it firmly. Only part of the rows carry a size: once, few, many, or a class if the clone is expanded.

V	size	D	J	DNA	CDR3
TRBV20-1	many	-	TRBJ2-7	TGCAGTGCTAGTTCCCCAGGGACCTACGAGCAGTACTTC	CSASSPGTYEQYF
TRBV19	many	-	TRBJ2-1	TGTGCCAGTATGGTAGAGAACTCCTACAATGAGCAGTTCTTC	CASMVENSYNEQFF
TRBV4-2	-	TRBD1	TRBJ1-6	TGTGCCAGCAGCCTCTGGGACAGGGGGCCGAATTCACCCCTCCACTTT	CASSLWDRGPNSPLHF
TRBV20-1	-	-	TRBJ2-1	TGCAGTGCTAGTCTGGCAGGGCTTTTTGGCTCCTACAATGAGCAGTTCTTC	CSASLAGLFGSYNEQFF
TRBV20-1	many	TRBD1	TRBJ2-7	TGCAGTGCTAGAGTAGTGGAGACAGGGACCTACGAGCAGTACTTC	CSARVVETGTYEQYF
TRBV20-1	few	TRBD2	TRBJ2-1	TGCAGTGCTCGGACTAGCGGGAGGGCGGGGAATGAGCAGTTCTTC	CSARTSGRAGNEQFF
TRBV12-5	-	-	TRBJ2-7	TGTACTAGTGGTTTGTATCCAGTGGACTACGAGCAGTACTTC	CTSGLYPVDYEQYF
TRBV25-1	-	-	TRBJ1-2	TGTGCCAGCAGTGAGGGTGGCGGCTACACCTTC	CASSEGGGYTF
TRBV7-3	many	-	TRBJ2-7	TGTGCCAGCAGCTTAACGGGGGGCCTTGACGAGCAGTACTTC	CASSLTGGLDEQYF
TRBV20-1	few	TRBD1	TRBJ1-5	TGCAGTGCTAGAGACGTAATGGGGACAGGGGAGTTTAAACAGCCCCAGCATTTT	CSARDVMGTGEFKQPQHF
TRBV29-1	many	TRBD2	TRBJ2-3	TGCAGCGTTCTTCGACTAGCGGGAAGCACAGATACGCAGTATTTT	CSVLRLAGSTDTQYF
TRBV30	-	TRBD1	TRBJ1-2	TGTGCCTGGAGTCAACAGGGGGCGTACGGCGGCTACACCTTC	CAWSQQGAYGGYTF
TRBV6-1	many	TRBD1	TRBJ2-5	TGTGCCAGCAGCCGTCCCGGGACAGGGAAAGAGACCCAGTACTTC	CASSRPGTGKETQYF
TRBV5-1	-	TRBD1	TRBJ2-7	TGCGCCAGCAGCTTGGATGGACAGGGCTACGAGCAGTACTTC	CASSLDGQGYEQYF
TRBV10-2	-	-	TRBJ2-6	TGCGCCAGCAGTGAAGGTATGGGATCTGGGGCCAACGTCCTGACTTTC	CASSEGMGSGANVLTF
TRBV19	many	-	TRBJ1-1	TGTGCCAGTAGTATACAGCCGGGAGTGAACACTGAAGCTTTCTTT	CASSIQPGVNTEAFF
TRBV4-1	many	TRBD1	TRBJ2-7	TGCGCCAGCAGCCAAGAGGGACAGGGAAGGTCTTACGAGCAGTACTTC	CASSQEGQGRSYEQYF
TRBV5-6	-	TRBD1	TRBJ1-4	TGTGCCAGCAGCCGGGACAGGGTACGGAACGAAAAACTGTTTTTT	CASSRDRVRNEKLFF
TRBV15	-	-	TRBJ1-1	TGTGCCACCAGCAGAGATGCTGGCACTGAAGCTTTCTTT	CATSRDAGTEAFF
TRBV7-8	-	-	TRBJ1-2	TGTGCCAGCAGCCCAGATGGACAGACGTACTATGGCTACACCTTC	CASSPDGQTYYGYTF
TRBV2	many	-	TRBJ2-7	TGTGCCAGCAGGGCCTCGGCAGGACCCTACGAGCAGTACTTC	CASRASAGPYEQYF
TRBV5-8	few	-	TRBJ2-3	TGTGCCAGCAGCTTGGCCTCCCCCACAGATACGCAGTATTTT	CASSLASPTDTQYF
TRBV6-1	-	TRBD1	TRBJ2-7	TGTGCCAGCAGTGATTTATACAGGGGCGAGCAGTACTTC	CASSDLYRGEQYF
TRBV29-1	-	TRBD2	TRBJ2-7	TGCAGCGTTGCAGGGACTAGCGGGGACTACGAGCAGTACTTC	CSVAGTSGDYEQYF
TRBV19	-	-	TRBJ2-7	TGTGCCAGCAGCCGAAGAAGTGACTACGAGCAGTACTTC	CASSRRSDYEQYF
TRBV9	-	-	TRBJ1-6	TGTGCCAGCAGCGTAATGGAGGATTCACCCCTCCACTTT	CASSVMEDSPLHF
TRBV7-3	many	-	TRBJ2-3	TGTGCCAGCAGCTTTACAGGGACTAGCACAGATACGCAGTATTTT	CASSFTGTSTDTQYF